The 21 T cell receptor beta chains below come from one sample, sequenced in a study of human T cells and chemical hapten exposure (dated by TCRdb to 2020 to 2022). Explained via the paper, the time point label denotes: patch test 1, 2 weeks after DPC sensitization. Read against the paper, the sample's treatment or condition label means: therapeutic diphenylcyclopropenone sensitization with weekly scalp DPC. Library preparation employed RACE. Data came from a NextSeq 500. TCRdb ran its own pipeline on the public reads, namely fastp trimming at Q25 and MiXCR clone calling, and kept in-frame beta chains. Merged by CDR3 protein, the rows form single entries marked with the most common genes and DNA. The sample table shows roughly 360,000 distinct CDR3 sequences, and approximately 5.1% are seen once. The leading ten clones occupy approximately 2.3% of the sample. The source was whole blood, collected in connection with sensitization to the hapten diphenylcyclopropenone (DPC). The receptors derive from a woman aged 50 to 60 with alopecia areata. Some clones in this sample may be carry-over from other donors' samples.

The CDR3 nucleotides are TGTGCCAGCAGTCGTAGGGAGGGCAATCAGCCCCAGCATTTT. Its protein is CASSRREGNQPQHF. The rearrangement links TRBV12-3 or TRBV12-4 to TRBJ1-5, with D unclear. The CDR3 loop spans 14 amino acids. V lost 5 bases to trimming and J lost 2 bases, with 10 bases between them.

The table lists this clonotype with many counts. This chain uses TRBV2 with TRBJ1-3; 7 bases agree with TRBD1. V was pared by 0 bases and J by 2 bases, with 13 bases of the junction left unmatched. From germline, CDR1 is SNHLY and CDR2 FYNNEI. The CDR3 length is 19 residues. The CDR3 nucleotides are TGTGCCAGCAGTGAAGCGCTTGGGGCAGGGACAGAGCCTGGAAACACCATATATTTT. Its protein product is CASSEALGAGTEPGNTIYF.

Ten or more counts support this clonotype. This sequence joins TRBV10-3 and TRBJ2-5; D unresolved. CDR1 ENHRY and CDR2 SYGVKD come from the germline V gene. The CDR3 is made up of 14 amino acids. Trimming took 6 bases from V and 5 from J, leaving 16 bases between them. The CDR3 sequence: CAISPHQDPETQYF. The CDR3, as DNA: TGTGCCATCAGCCCCCACCAAGACCCGGAGACCCAGTACTTC.

This clonotype was detected many times. This chain connects TRBV18 to TRBJ1-1; D is uncertain. CDR1 is KGHSH, CDR2 LQKENI, per germline. The CDR3 length is 16 residues. V was shortened by 3 bases and J by 5 bases, with 19 bases between the two germline ends. The CDR3 reads CASSPREVEGQTEAFF. The CDR3 coding sequence is TGTGCCAGCTCACCTCGAGAGGTGGAAGGTCAGACTGAAGCTTTCTTT.

This clonotype was counted many times. The chain joins TRBV30 to TRBJ1-6; D is undetermined. V was trimmed by 3 bases and J by 7 bases, leaving 16 bases between them. CDR3 length: 15 residues. Germline loops: CDR1 GTSNPN, CDR2 SVGIG (reference sequence). This CDR3 is CAWSPTGVGNSPLHF. Here the CDR3 DNA reads TGTGCCTGGAGCCCCACCGGGGTTGGGAATTCACCCCTCCACTTT.

For this clonotype: A read error is possible here, since a much larger clone lies one base away. The chain uses TRBV5-4 and TRBJ1-2; the D is unclear. The CDR3 extends over 14 amino acids. CDR1 is SGHNT and CDR2 is YYREEE in the germline V gene (reference sequence). CDR3 region: CASSFAVANYSYTF. The DNA of the CDR3 is TGTGCCAGCAGCTTCGCAGTAGCTAACTATAGCTACACCTTC.

This clonotype occurred many times. The chain recombines TRBV7-8 with TRBJ1-5; unclear D gene. V was trimmed by 3 bases and J by 2 bases, leaving 11 bases between them. The CDR3 covers 15 residues. CDR1 and CDR2 from the germline V gene are SGHVS and FQNEAQ. The CDR3 DNA follows: TGTGCCAGCAGCTTCGAGGGCGTCGGCAATCAGCCCCAGCATTTT. Its translation: CASSFEGVGNQPQHF.

The genes are TRBV7-6 and TRBJ2-4, with 16 bases that match TRBD2. Germline-derived CDR1 and CDR2 are SGHVS and FNYEAQ. The CDR3 runs 20 residues. The trim removed 5 bases at V and 1 base at J, leaving 11 bases unmatched. CDR3: CASSATPGLAGGQAKNIQYF. The CDR3 DNA sequence: TGTGCCAGCAGCGCGACACCGGGACTAGCGGGAGGGCAGGCCAAAAACATTCAGTACTTC.

This clonotype was seen only a few times. V and J are TRBV27 and TRBJ2-7; D unresolved. The V gene lost 6 bases and the J gene lost 3 bases, with 18 bases spanning the gap. CDR3 length: 15 residues. Germline lookup yields CDR1 MNHEY and CDR2 SMNVEV (reference sequence). The CDR3 coding sequence is TGTGCCAGCAGGCCCCTTGGTGGGAAGAACTACGAGCAGTACTTC. Translation gives CASRPLGGKNYEQYF.

This clonotype has more than one count but fewer than ten. This rearrangement joins TRBV7-9 to TRBJ2-3; 8 bases align to TRBD2. Germline assignment: CDR1 SEHNR and CDR2 FQNEAQ (reference sequence). The V segment lost 2 bases and the J segment 4 bases; nucleotides outside the gene matches: 8. CDR3 length: 16 amino acids. In DNA form, the CDR3 reads TGTGCCAGCAGCTTACTTCTTCGGGGGGGCGCAGATACGCAGTATTTT. It encodes CASSLLLRGGADTQYF.

This clonotype showed up just a few times. Here the CDR3 DNA reads TGTGCCAGCAGCGCGACAGGGGGCGGCTCTGGAAACACCATATATTTT. This gives the protein CASSATGGGSGNTIYF. The genes are TRBV7-2 and TRBJ1-3; 10 nucleotides match TRBD1. The CDR3 is 16 amino acids. Germline CDR1 reads SGHTA; CDR2 reads FQGNSA. V dropped 5 bases and J dropped 0; count of bases not matched to a gene: 4. The variable domain in full, with the rest retrieved from reference TRBV7-2 and TRBJ1-3, is GAGVSQSPSNKVTEKGKDVELRCDPISGHTALYWYRQSLGQGLEFLIYFQGNSAPDKSGLPSDRFSAERTGGSVSTLTIQRTQQEDSAVYLCASSATGGGSGNTIYFGEGSWLTVV.

This clonotype was picked up many times. The chain is built from TRBV19 and TRBJ2-3; 7 bases align to TRBD2. CDR3 length: 16 amino acids. V trimming: 4 bases; J trimming: 0 bases; junction bases outside the gene matches: 7. Germline V gene lookup returns CDR1 LNHDA and CDR2 SQIVND (reference sequence). CDR3 sequence: CASSRTGGPSTDTQYF. The CDR3 DNA is TGTGCCAGTAGTAGGACGGGAGGTCCTAGCACAGATACGCAGTATTTT.

This clonotype was detected only a few times. An end of the junction does not agree with germline; a read error may underlie this. In DNA, the CDR3 is TGTGCCAGCAGATTGGGACAGGGGGTCGGGGCCAGTAACTTC. This translates into CASRLGQGVGASNF. The chain has TRBV6-5 and TRBJ2-5, with 11 nucleotides matching TRBD1. Germline loops: CDR1 MNHEY, CDR2 SVGAGI. CDR3 length: 14 amino acids.

J is TRBJ1-5 and V is TRBV3-1, with 7 bases fitting TRBD1. J lost 2 bases, V lost 3 bases, and 4 bases had no gene match. This CDR3 region has 15 residues. From germline, CDR1 is LGHDT and CDR2 YNNKEL (reference sequence). In nucleotides, the CDR3 is TGTGCCAGCAGCCAGACAGGGATGGGCAATCAGCCCCAGCATTTT. Its protein is CASSQTGMGNQPQHF.

This clonotype was seen many times. The J gene is TRBJ2-2, the V gene TRBV20-1; either TRBD1 or TRBD2 may supply D (5 bases each). There are 15 residues in the CDR3. Germline V gene sequence: CDR1 DFQATT, CDR2 SNEGSKA (reference sequence). V lost 0 bases and J 1 base, leaving 9 bases between the germline ends. CDR3 loop: CSAREWDQNTGELFF. The CDR3 DNA sequence: TGCAGTGCTAGAGAGTGGGACCAGAACACCGGGGAGCTGTTTTTT.

This clonotype was counted only a few times. The genes are TRBV7-2 and TRBJ2-3, with D possibly being TRBD1 (6 bases). This CDR3 has 18 residues. V shed 1 base and J shed 3 bases, with 20 bases lying between them. From germline, CDR1 is SGHTA and CDR2 FQGNSA. This chain's CDR3 is CASSLVGRGGRGTDTQYF. CDR3 DNA sequence: TGTGCCAGCAGCTTAGTTGGTAGGGGCGGCAGGGGAACAGATACGCAGTATTTT.

This clonotype was detected ten times or more. The V and J genes are TRBV30 and TRBJ2-7; D assignment may be TRBD1 or TRBD2 (5 bases each). This CDR3 comprises 15 residues. The germline V gene has CDR1 GTSNPN and CDR2 SVGIG (reference sequence). V lost 2 bases, J lost 2 bases, and 16 bases lay in between. This chain's CDR3 is CAWSPRGREAYEQYF. The CDR3, as DNA: TGTGCCTGGAGTCCTCGGGGCAGGGAAGCCTACGAGCAGTACTTC.

This clonotype was seen at least ten times. V and J are TRBV29-1 and TRBJ1-1; TRBD1 is a possible D gene (6 bases). The V gene lost 5 bases and the J gene lost 2 bases, with 12 bases spanning the gap. This CDR3 is built from 13 residues. Looked up from germline, CDR1 is SQVTM and CDR2 is ANQGSEA. CDR3: CSVTRGPNTEAFF. The CDR3 bases are TGCAGCGTTACCAGGGGTCCCAACACTGAAGCTTTCTTT. Variable domain in full (rest from reference TRBV29-1 and TRBJ1-1): SAVISQKPSRDICQRGTSLTIQCQVDSQVTMMFWYRQQPGQSLTLIATANQGSEATYESGFVIDKFPISRPNLTFSTLTVSNMSPEDSSIYLCSVTRGPNTEAFFGQGTRLTVV.

The chain uses TRBV5-1 and TRBJ1-1; no firm D call. The CDR3 runs to 15 residues. The V gene's germline CDR1 is SGHRS and CDR2 YFSETQ. The V and J ends lost 2 bases and 5 bases respectively, with 16 bases between them. The CDR3 DNA is TGCGCCAGCAGCTTAACCGGGAACCCGGGAACTGAAGCTTTCTTT. This codes for CASSLTGNPGTEAFF.

V gene TRBV6-2 or TRBV6-3 combines with J gene TRBJ1-1; unclear D gene. This CDR3 spans 14 amino acids. Germline CDR1 MNHEY, CDR2 SVGEGT. Trimming pared 4 bases from V and 1 base from J, leaving 10 bases between. CDR3 protein: CASSSPVGNTEAFF. The DNA of the CDR3 is TGTGCCAGCAGTTCCCCTGTCGGGAACACTGAAGCTTTCTTT.

This clonotype appeared a few times. The CDR3 reads CASSRGDTEAFF. The CDR3 DNA sequence: TGTGCCAGCTCCCGTGGAGATACTGAAGCTTTCTTT. The V and J genes are TRBV18 and TRBJ1-1; D is unresolved. Germline V lookup: CDR1 KGHSH, CDR2 LQKENI. The CDR3 totals 12 residues. V was clipped by 6 bases and J by 5 bases, with 10 bases between them.